This T cell receptor beta chain was recorded in a study of T-cell reconstitution after alpha-beta-depleted transplantation in children. About this clonotype itself: What it recognizes is unknown.

The study's findings and limits: About two months after transplant, alpha-beta T cells reportedly came from several hundred expanded graft clones.

V dropped 4 bases and J dropped 4; count of bases not matched to a gene: 7. CDR3 length: 15 residues. CDR1 is DFQATT and CDR2 is SNEGSKA in the germline V gene (reference sequence). Unique molecular identifiers were used to barcode this TCRbeta library. TCRdb ran MiXCR on the PCR reads and lists one entry per CDR3 protein. This sample has roughly 300,000 distinct CDR3 sequences; roughly 10% occur once, and the top ten carry 20% to 30%. The TCR sequence derives from a male patient aged 2 to 10 who had a stem cell transplant for chronic granulomatous disease, so the T cells may come from the graft donor. The chain recombines TRBV20-1 with TRBJ2-7; 13 positions match TRBD2. The starting material was peripheral blood, obtained 180 days after TCRalphabeta/CD19-depleted stem cell transplant. CDR3 sequence reads: CSATRTSGSEYEQYF. In DNA form, the CDR3 reads TGCAGTGCTACCCGGACTAGCGGGAGTGAGTACGAGCAGTACTTC.